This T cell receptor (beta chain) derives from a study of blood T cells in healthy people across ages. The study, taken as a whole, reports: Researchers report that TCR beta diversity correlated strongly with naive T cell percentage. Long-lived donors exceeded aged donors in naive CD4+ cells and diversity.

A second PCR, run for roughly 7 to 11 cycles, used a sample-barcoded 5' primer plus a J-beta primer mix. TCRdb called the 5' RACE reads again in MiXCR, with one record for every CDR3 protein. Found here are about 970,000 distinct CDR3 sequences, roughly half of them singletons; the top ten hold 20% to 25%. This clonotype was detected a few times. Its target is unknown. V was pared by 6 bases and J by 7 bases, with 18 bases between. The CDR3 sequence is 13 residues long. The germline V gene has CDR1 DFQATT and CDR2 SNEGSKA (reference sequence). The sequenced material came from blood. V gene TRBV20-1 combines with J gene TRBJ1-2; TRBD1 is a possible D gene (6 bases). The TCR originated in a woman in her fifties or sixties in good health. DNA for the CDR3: TGCAGTGCCCCTCACACAGGGAAGGGTGGCTACACCTTC. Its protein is CSAPHTGKGGYTF.